Following are 32 T cell receptor beta chains from one sample sequenced in a study of T cells in Graves' hyperthyroidism and ophthalmopathy (dated by TCRdb to the late 2010s). Library preparation was by multiplex PCR. Sequencing took place on an Illumina HiSeq 2000. The TCR beta CDR3 regions were amplified from the RNA transcripts. A first-round RT-PCR of the TCR CDR3 used the HTBI primer set with the Qiagen OneStep RT-PCR kit. The public reads were reprocessed in TCRdb via fastp at Q25 and MiXCR, keeping in-frame beta chains. A single entry per CDR3 protein holds the most common genes and DNA from its merged rows. The sample has hundreds of thousands of distinct CDR3 sequences on record, roughly 15% of them singletons. The top ten clones comprise more than 25% of the sample. Sequenced input: blood. The origin of the receptors is a woman under 30 with Graves' ophthalmopathy.

This clonotype has a count of ten or more. This chain joins TRBV7-6 and TRBJ2-1; 11 bases match TRBD1. CDR1 and CDR2 from the germline V gene are SGHVS and FNYEAQ. With V trimmed by 4 bases and J by 9 bases, 11 bases remained unmatched. The CDR3 length is 16 residues. In DNA, the CDR3 is TGTGCCAGCAGCTCAACTACGCGGACAGGGGGCTTTGAGCAGTTCTTC. Residues: CASSSTTRTGGFEQFF. Full variable domain (remainder filled in from reference TRBV7-6 and TRBJ2-1): GAGVSQSPRYKVTKRGQDVALRCDPISGHVSLYWYRQALGQGPEFLTYFNYEAQQDKSGLPNDRFSAERPEGSISTLTIQRTEQRDSAMYRCASSSTTRTGGFEQFFGPGTRLTVL.

V usage is TRBV5-1 and J usage is TRBJ2-1; TRBD2 matches at 9 bases. CDR1 is SGHRS, CDR2 YFSETQ, per germline. Germline trimming cut 4 bases from V and 7 bases from J; bases unmatched to any gene: 9. The CDR3 sequence is 15 residues long. CDR3 nucleotide sequence: TGCGCCAGCAGCAAAATAGCGGGAGTGGAGAATGAGCAGTTCTTC. This translates into CASSKIAGVENEQFF. Variable domain in full (rest from reference TRBV5-1 and TRBJ2-1): KAGVTQTPRYLIKTRGQQVTLSCSPISGHRSVSWYQQTPGQGLQFLFEYFSETQRNKGNFPGRFSGRQFSNSRSEMNVSTLELGDSALYLCASSKIAGVENEQFFGPGTRLTVL.

This clonotype was detected ten times or more. The gene calls are TRBV24-1 and TRBJ1-5, with 8 bases lining up with TRBD1. This CDR3 has 17 amino acids. The J segment lost 0 bases and the V segment lost 10 bases, leaving 13 bases of the junction unmatched. Germline assignment: CDR1 KGHDR and CDR2 SFDVKD. CDR3 region: CATYPKTGAYSNQPQHF. CDR3 nucleotides: TGTGCCACGTACCCCAAGACAGGGGCGTATAGCAATCAGCCCCAGCATTTT.

This clonotype has a count of ten or more. The V call is TRBV20-1, the J call TRBJ2-4, with 7 bases aligning to TRBD2. The CDR3 is made up of 14 amino acids. Trimming removed 5 bases from V and 6 bases from J; junction bases left unmatched: 10. Germline CDR1 and CDR2: DFQATT and SNEGSKA (reference sequence). In nucleotides, the CDR3 is TGCAGTGCTCAAATCGGACTAGTTCTAAACATTCAGTACTTC. Protein: CSAQIGLVLNIQYF.

There are many counts of this clonotype. The J gene is TRBJ1-3, the V gene TRBV28; the D gene is possibly TRBD1 (6 bases). V was shortened by 6 bases and J by 0 bases, with 12 bases between the two germline ends. The CDR3 is 15 residues long. The germline V gene has CDR1 MDHEN and CDR2 SYDVKM. The CDR3 is CASSRQGSSGNTIYF. CDR3 in DNA: TGTGCCAGCAGCCGCCAGGGGAGCTCTGGAAACACCATATATTTT. Drawing the rest from reference TRBV28 and TRBJ1-3, the complete variable domain is DVKVTQSSRYLVKRTGEKVFLECVQDMDHENMFWYRQDPGLGLRLIYFSYDVKMKEKGDIPEGYSVSREKKERFSLILESASTNQTSMYLCASSRQGSSGNTIYFGEGSWLTVV.

This clonotype was seen many times. The V gene is TRBV18, the J gene TRBJ2-4; D remains unclear. Germline V gene data show CDR1 as KGHSH and CDR2 as LQKENI. The CDR3 is 14 amino acids. V shed 1 base and J shed 0 bases, with 4 bases lying between them. In nucleotides, the CDR3 is TGTGCCAGCTCACCACAGACAGCCAAAAACATTCAGTACTTC. This translates into CASSPQTAKNIQYF.

This clonotype was detected ten times or more. V and J are TRBV2 and TRBJ1-4, with D hard to call. The V gene lost 3 bases and the J gene lost 8 bases, with 13 bases spanning the gap. Germline CDR1 is SNHLY and CDR2 is FYNNEI. The CDR3 totals 14 residues. The CDR3 sequence: CASSDFGRGEKLFF. The DNA of the CDR3 is TGTGCCAGCAGTGATTTCGGACGAGGGGAAAAACTGTTTTTT.

In this sample, this clonotype turned up many times. The chain combines TRBV6-2 or TRBV6-3 with TRBJ2-7; D gene uncertain. V lost 2 bases to trimming and J lost 2 bases, with 10 bases between them. The CDR3 has 14 amino acids. The V gene's germline CDR1 is MNHEY and CDR2 SVGEGT. CDR3 region: CASSYVPGPYEQYF. The DNA of the CDR3 is TGTGCCAGCAGTTACGTCCCGGGTCCCTACGAGCAGTACTTC.

This clonotype was counted a few times. This chain connects TRBV5-8 to TRBJ2-1, with 10 bases matching TRBD2. V lost 5 bases and J lost 4; bases outside the gene matches: 9. Germline V gene sequence: CDR1 SGHTS, CDR2 YDEGEE. The CDR3 covers 16 residues. For the CDR3, the DNA is TGTGCCAGCAGGCTGGCTAAGCGGGAGGGTTACAATGAGCAGTTCTTC. Its translation: CASRLAKREGYNEQFF.

The sample holds many counts of this clonotype. V is TRBV29-1 and J is TRBJ1-2; TRBD1 is a possible D gene (6 bases). The CDR3 is 14 amino acids. V shed 3 bases and J shed 6 bases, with 17 bases lying between them. Looked up from germline, CDR1 is SQVTM and CDR2 is ANQGSEA. The CDR3 protein is CSVDWRGRGDGYTF. The CDR3 DNA reads as TGCAGCGTTGATTGGCGGGGGCGAGGGGATGGCTACACCTTC. Based on the CDR3 plus reference TRBV29-1 and TRBJ1-2, the full variable domain is SAVISQKPSRDICQRGTSLTIQCQVDSQVTMMFWYRQQPGQSLTLIATANQGSEATYESGFVIDKFPISRPNLTFSTLTVSNMSPEDSSIYLCSVDWRGRGDGYTFGSGTRLTVV.

In its sample, this clonotype was seen a few times. This sequence joins TRBV11-2 and TRBJ1-2; 7 bases agree with TRBD1. After removal of 5 bases from V and 0 bases from J, the junction contained 6 bases not matched to a gene. The CDR3 extends over 15 amino acids. CDR1 and CDR2 from the germline V gene are SGHAT and FQNNGV. As DNA, the CDR3 is TGTGCCAGCAGCCCCGGGACAGATCCTAACTATGGCTACACCTTC. This translates into CASSPGTDPNYGYTF. The variable domain in full, completed from reference TRBV11-2 and TRBJ1-2, reads EAGVAQSPRYKIIEKRQSVAFWCNPISGHATLYWYQQILGQGPKLLIQFQNNGVVDDSQLPKDRFSAERLKGVDSTLKIQPAKLEDSAVYLCASSPGTDPNYGYTFGSGTRLTVV.

This clonotype was observed at least ten times. The genes are TRBV20-1 and TRBJ1-2, with D maybe TRBD1 (6 bases). CDR1 is DFQATT and CDR2 is SNEGSKA in the germline V gene (reference sequence). The CDR3 totals 11 residues. With 2 bases removed from V and 5 bases from J, the gap between germline ends came to 6 bases. The CDR3 spells CSARQGYGYTF. The CDR3 DNA sequence: TGCAGTGCTAGACAGGGGTATGGCTACACCTTC.

The genes are TRBV4-3 and TRBJ2-5; possibly TRBD2 for D (6 bases). V lost 0 bases, J lost 0 bases, and 8 bases lay in between. CDR1 and CDR2 from the germline V gene are LGHNA and YSLEER. This CDR3 is built from 15 residues. For the CDR3, the DNA is TGCGCCAGCAGCCAAGAGCGGGGAAACCAAGAGACCCAGTACTTC. Translating gives CASSQERGNQETQYF.

In its sample, this clonotype was seen many times. The genes are TRBV5-8 and TRBJ1-1; unclear D gene. Germline CDR1 is SGHTS and CDR2 is YDEGEE. The CDR3 runs 13 residues. Trimming took off 0 bases at V and 4 bases at J, with 7 bases between the two ends. The CDR3 loop reads CASSLDLATEAFF. In DNA, the CDR3 is TGTGCCAGCAGCTTGGATTTGGCCACTGAAGCTTTCTTT.

This clonotype appeared many times. The chain combines TRBV30 with TRBJ1-1; D perhaps matches TRBD1 (6 bases). The CDR3 has 14 residues. Per the germline V gene, CDR1 is GTSNPN and CDR2 is SVGIG (reference sequence). Trimming cost V 4 bases and J 3 bases, with 15 bases left between them. CDR3 sequence reads: CAWTGGAFDTEAFF. The CDR3, as DNA: TGTGCCTGGACTGGGGGGGCCTTCGACACTGAAGCTTTCTTT.

The CDR3 nucleotides are TGTGCCAGCAGCTTGGAAGACAGAGTTAGATATAATTCACCCCTCCACTTT. The encoded protein is CASSLEDRVRYNSPLHF. The chain links TRBV5-5 to TRBJ1-6, with D possibly matching TRBD1 (5 bases). V lost 0 bases to trimming and J lost 4 bases, with 14 bases between them. Per the germline V gene, CDR1 is SGHKS and CDR2 is YYEKEE (reference sequence). This CDR3 comprises 17 residues.

This clonotype was seen just once. CDR3: CASSFKYRGRQPQHF. The DNA for the CDR3 is TGTGCCAGCAGTTTTAAGTACAGGGGCAGGCAGCCCCAGCATTTT. The J gene is TRBJ1-5, the V gene TRBV28, with 7 bases lining up with TRBD1. The germline V gene has CDR1 MDHEN and CDR2 SYDVKM. The CDR3 totals 15 residues. V lost 3 bases, J lost 7 bases, and 9 bases stayed unmatched. The variable domain in full, completed from reference TRBV28 and TRBJ1-5, reads DVKVTQSSRYLVKRTGEKVFLECVQDMDHENMFWYRQDPGLGLRLIYFSYDVKMKEKGDIPEGYSVSREKKERFSLILESASTNQTSMYLCASSFKYRGRQPQHFGDGTRLSIL.

The chain combines TRBV20-1 with TRBJ1-5, with D tentatively TRBD1 (5 bases). Germline CDR1 and CDR2: DFQATT and SNEGSKA (reference sequence). Trimming removed 0 bases at V and 9 bases at J, with 15 bases between. The CDR3 contains 14 residues. CDR3 in DNA: TGCAGTGCTAGAGACAGGGCTACCCCGGGGCCCCAGCATTTT. Encoded protein: CSARDRATPGPQHF.

Regarding this clonotype: No conserved phenylalanine or tryptophan ends this CDR3, so it is likely a read error. The chain joins TRBV7-9 to TRBJ2-3; 8 nucleotides align to TRBD1. Trimming removed 4 bases from V and 1 base from J; junction bases left unmatched: 7. Germline loops: CDR1 SEHNR, CDR2 FQNEAQ (reference sequence). This CDR3 has 16 amino acids. CDR3 sequence (DNA): TGTGCCAGCAGCTCGGGGCCGGGACAGGGCACAGATACGCAGTATTAT. Protein: CASSSGPGQGTDTQYY.

This clonotype has ten or more counts. This chain links TRBV28 with TRBJ1-2, with TRBD1 matching over 11 bases. After removal of 3 bases from V and 8 bases from J, the junction contained 8 bases not matched to a gene. Germline assignment: CDR1 MDHEN and CDR2 SYDVKM. The CDR3 consists of 15 residues. The CDR3 region has the DNA TGTGCCAGCAGTTTTGTTGGACAGGGGGCCGGAGGCTACACCTTC. Translated, it gives CASSFVGQGAGGYTF.

This clonotype was seen many times. This rearrangement joins TRBV28 to TRBJ2-2, with 10 nucleotides matching TRBD1. V lost 6 bases, J lost 4 bases, and 8 bases stayed unmatched. CDR1 and CDR2 (germline): MDHEN, SYDVKM. CDR3 length: 16 residues. CDR3 in DNA: TGTGCCAGCAGCCCCCTAGACAGGGGGCGCACCGGGGAGCTGTTTTTT. Protein product: CASSPLDRGRTGELFF.

This clonotype showed up many times. The J gene is TRBJ2-2, the V gene TRBV20-1; no firm D call. The germline V and J ends were trimmed by 3 bases and 3 bases, with 11 bases remaining between them. Germline CDR1 and CDR2: DFQATT and SNEGSKA (reference sequence). This CDR3 has 14 amino acids. CDR3: CSARGGSHTGELFF. CDR3 DNA sequence: TGCAGTGCTAGGGGTGGTAGTCACACCGGGGAGCTGTTTTTT.

The chain uses TRBV24-1 and TRBJ2-5; D perhaps matches TRBD2 (5 bases). Trimming removed 0 bases from V and 1 base from J, with 20 bases in between. Germline CDR1 reads KGHDR; CDR2 reads SFDVKD. The CDR3 has 19 residues. Here the CDR3 DNA reads TGTGCCACCAGTGATTTGGGTTCCCCCTCGGGGAACACCCAAGAGACCCAGTACTTC. Residues: CATSDLGSPSGNTQETQYF.

This clonotype was seen many times. The J gene is TRBJ1-1, the V gene TRBV2; D not certain. Germline CDR1 reads SNHLY; CDR2 reads FYNNEI. Trimming left V 4 bases short and J 5 bases short, with 8 bases between. CDR3 size: 12 residues. In DNA, the CDR3 is TGTGCCAGCAGTGGAGGCGGGACTGAAGCTTTCTTT. This sequence encodes CASSGGGTEAFF.

The table lists this clonotype with many counts. The chain carries TRBV7-9 and TRBJ2-1; no clear D. The CDR3 runs to 14 residues. Germline assignment: CDR1 SEHNR and CDR2 FQNEAQ (reference sequence). V dropped 5 bases and J dropped 9 bases, with 17 bases sitting between them. CDR3 residues: CASSEELVGPEQFF. CDR3 nucleotide sequence: TGTGCCAGCAGCGAGGAACTCGTCGGCCCTGAGCAGTTCTTC. Together with reference TRBV7-9 and TRBJ2-1, the CDR3 gives the full variable domain: DTGVSQNPRHKITKRGQNVTFRCDPISEHNRLYWYRQTLGQGPEFLTYFQNEAQLEKSRLLSDRFSAERPKGSFSTLEIQRTEQGDSAMYLCASSEELVGPEQFFGPGTRLTVL.

This clonotype was counted many times. The chain has TRBV20-1 and TRBJ1-1; D ambiguous. V was pared by 0 bases and J by 1 base, with 9 bases between. The CDR3 has 14 amino acids. Germline loops: CDR1 DFQATT, CDR2 SNEGSKA (reference sequence). The CDR3 region has the DNA TGCAGTGCTAGAGATTGGGCGAGGAACACTGAAGCTTTCTTT. Protein sequence: CSARDWARNTEAFF.

This clonotype was observed many times. This sequence joins TRBV28 and TRBJ1-2, with D perhaps TRBD1 (5 bases). V was shortened by 6 bases and J by 4 bases, with 18 bases between the two germline ends. CDR3 length equals 15 residues. The germline V gene has CDR1 MDHEN and CDR2 SYDVKM. For the CDR3, the DNA is TGTGCCAGCAGGTCCGCTTCCTCAAGGGGCTATGGCTACACCTTC. It is translated as CASRSASSRGYGYTF.

On this clonotype itself: The junction differs from germline at one of its ends, possibly a read error. V gene TRBV6-2 or TRBV6-3 combines with J gene TRBJ2-7, with D possibly TRBD1 on 6 matching bases. Germline CDR1 is MNHEY and CDR2 is SVGEGT. CDR3 length: 16 residues. The CDR3 here is CACSYDLQGAFYEQYF. The CDR3 nucleotides read TGTGCCTGCAGTTATGATTTACAGGGCGCGTTCTACGAGCAGTACTTC.

This clonotype has a handful of counts. CDR3 DNA: TGTGCCAGCAGTTTAGACCCCGACAATGAGCAGTTCTTC. The encoded protein is CASSLDPDNEQFF. This chain links TRBV12-3 or TRBV12-4 with TRBJ2-1; no clear D gene. The CDR3 contains 13 residues. V dropped 1 base and J dropped 5 bases, with 6 bases sitting between them.

This clonotype came up many times. V and J are TRBV27 and TRBJ2-3; D ambiguous. Germline assignment: CDR1 MNHEY and CDR2 SMNVEV (reference sequence). The length of the CDR3 is 17 residues. The V end was cut by 3 bases, the J end by 0 bases, with 16 bases between. In DNA, the CDR3 is TGTGCCAGCAGTTTTTCCGGAGTCGAGGCCAGCACAGATACGCAGTATTTT. Translation gives CASSFSGVEASTDTQYF.

This clonotype was counted at least ten times. The chain joins TRBV15 to TRBJ2-2; 10 nucleotides match TRBD1. V shed 4 bases and J 7 bases; nucleotides not matched to a gene: 6. The CDR3 is made up of 15 amino acids. The germline V gene has CDR1 LNHNV and CDR2 YYDKDF (reference sequence). The chain's CDR3 is CATSTGQGVFGELFF. For the CDR3, the DNA is TGTGCCACCAGCACCGGACAGGGGGTCTTCGGGGAGCTGTTTTTT.

This chain uses TRBV19 with TRBJ2-6; the D gene is possibly TRBD1 (6 bases). This CDR3 contains 16 residues. V was pared by 6 bases and J by 2 bases, with 14 bases between. The V gene's germline CDR1 is LNHDA and CDR2 SQIVND (reference sequence). The CDR3 protein is CASSRLTGPGANVLTF. In nucleotides, the CDR3 is TGTGCCAGTAGCCGATTAACAGGGCCTGGGGCCAACGTCCTGACTTTC. The whole variable domain, remainder taken from reference TRBV19 and TRBJ2-6, is DGGITQSPKYLFRKEGQNVTLSCEQNLNHDAMYWYRQDPGQGLRLIYYSQIVNDFQKGDIAEGYSVSREKKESFPLTVTSAQKNPTAFYLCASSRLTGPGANVLTFGAGSRLTVL.